Sequencing of this T cell receptor (beta chain) was carried out in a study of technical replicates of blood from a handful of donors. TCRdb's copy holds only in-frame clones and misses some; the assay was immunoSEQ multiplex PCR. This sample has under 100,000 clones; just over 85% occur once, and the top ten carry roughly 4.9%. Trimming cost V 5 bases and J 5 bases, with 12 bases left between them. Germline CDR1 and CDR2: PRHDT and FYEKMQ (reference sequence). This CDR3 contains 13 residues. This receptor was identified in a human donor in good health. Some clones in this sample may be carry-over from other donors' samples. The chain recombines TRBV13 with TRBJ1-1, with D possibly matching TRBD1 (6 bases). The specimen sequenced was PBMCs. In DNA, the CDR3 is TGTGCCAGCAGCGCCCCAGGGGTTACTGAAGCTTTCTTT. Its translation is CASSAPGVTEAFF.